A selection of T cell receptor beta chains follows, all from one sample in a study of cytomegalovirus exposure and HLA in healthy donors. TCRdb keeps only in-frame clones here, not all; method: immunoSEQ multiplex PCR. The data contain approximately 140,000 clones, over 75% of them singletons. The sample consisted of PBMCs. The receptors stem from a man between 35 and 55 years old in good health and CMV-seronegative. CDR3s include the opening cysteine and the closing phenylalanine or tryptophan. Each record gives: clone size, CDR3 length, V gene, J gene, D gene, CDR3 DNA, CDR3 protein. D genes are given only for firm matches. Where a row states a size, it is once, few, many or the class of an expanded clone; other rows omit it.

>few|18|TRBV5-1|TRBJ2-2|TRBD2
TGCGCCAGCAGCTTGGCCCCCCGCGGGGGGGCTCGAACCGGGGAGCTGTTTTTT
CASSLAPRGGARTGELFF
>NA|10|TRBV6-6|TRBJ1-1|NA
TGTGCCAGCGGGGGGGCTGAAGCTTTCTTT
CASGGAEAFF
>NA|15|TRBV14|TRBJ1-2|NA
TGTGCCAGCAGCCAAGAGGCAGTTTCTAACTATGGCTACACCTTC
CASSQEAVSNYGYTF
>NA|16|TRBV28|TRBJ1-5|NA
TGTGCCAGCAGAGGTTCAGGGGTGGGGAACAATCAGCCCCAGCATTTT
CASRGSGVGNNQPQHF
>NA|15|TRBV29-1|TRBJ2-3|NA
TGCAGCGTCGCGAATCCCGGGACTAGCACAGATACGCAGTATTTT
CSVANPGTSTDTQYF
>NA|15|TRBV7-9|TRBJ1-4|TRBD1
TGTTCCAGCAGCCCCACAGGGGACCCAAATGAAAAACTGTTTTTT
CSSSPTGDPNEKLFF
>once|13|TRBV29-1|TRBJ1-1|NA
TGCAGCGTTGAAGTAAGGGGAAACACTGAAGCTTTCTTT
CSVEVRGNTEAFF
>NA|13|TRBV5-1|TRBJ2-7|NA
TGCGCCAGCAGCTTACCACGGTGGGGCGAGCAGTACTTC
CASSLPRWGEQYF
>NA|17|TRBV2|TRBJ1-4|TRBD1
TGTGCCAGCAGAGTCCTCGGGACAGGGGTTCTCAATGAAAAACTGTTTTTT
CASRVLGTGVLNEKLFF
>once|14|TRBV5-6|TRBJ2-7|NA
TGTGCCAGCAGCTTGGCACAGATCACCTACGAGCAGTACTTC
CASSLAQITYEQYF
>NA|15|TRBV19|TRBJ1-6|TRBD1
TGTGCCAGTAGTATTCTACAGGGGATGGCTTCACCCCTCCACTTT
CASSILQGMASPLHF
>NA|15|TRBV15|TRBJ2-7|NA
TGTGCCACCAGCAGAGACAGGGGTCCCTCCTACGAGCAGTACTTC
CATSRDRGPSYEQYF
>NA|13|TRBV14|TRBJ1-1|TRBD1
TGTGCCAGCAGCCGTACAGGGGGCACTGAAGCTTTCTTT
CASSRTGGTEAFF
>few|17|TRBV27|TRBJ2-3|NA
TGTGCCAGCAGTTTATTGGGCGGGCGAAGTACGACAGATACGCAGTATTTT
CASSLLGGRSTTDTQYF
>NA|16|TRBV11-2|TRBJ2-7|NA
TGTGCCAGCAGCTTACCCTCTCTAGGCCCCACCTACGAGCAGTACTTC
CASSLPSLGPTYEQYF
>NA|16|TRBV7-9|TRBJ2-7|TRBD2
TGTGCCAGCAGCCCGGGACTAGCGGGGGGGTCCTACGAGCAGTACTTC
CASSPGLAGGSYEQYF
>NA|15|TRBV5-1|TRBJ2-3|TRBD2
TGCGCCAGCAGCCCCCGGGGGGGAAGCACAGATACGCAGTATTTT
CASSPRGGSTDTQYF
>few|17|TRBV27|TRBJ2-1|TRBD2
TGTGCCAGCAGTTCTCCGGGACTAGCGGGAGGGCCGAATGAGCAGTTCTTC
CASSSPGLAGGPNEQFF
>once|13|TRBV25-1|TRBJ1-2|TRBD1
TGTGCCAGCAGGCCGGGACAGATGTCCGGCTACACCTTC
CASRPGQMSGYTF
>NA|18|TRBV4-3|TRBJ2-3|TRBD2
TGCGCCAGCAGCCACCGACAGCCGGGACTAGCGGGGAGGAATACGCAGTATTTT
CASSHRQPGLAGRNTQYF
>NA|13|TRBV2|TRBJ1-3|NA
TGTGCCAGCAGTGGACAGGCTGGAAACACCATATATTTT
CASSGQAGNTIYF
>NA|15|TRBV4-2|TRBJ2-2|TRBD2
TGTGCCAGCACCCAACTAGCGGGAGGGGCCGGGGAGCTGTTTTTT
CASTQLAGGAGELFF
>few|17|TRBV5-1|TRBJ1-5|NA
TGCGCCAGCAGCTTGGTACGGGAGCACTATAGCAATCAGCCCCAGCATTTT
CASSLVREHYSNQPQHF
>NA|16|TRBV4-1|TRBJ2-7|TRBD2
TGCGCCAGCAGCTTGACACCGGGAGGGAGGTCCTACGAGCAGTACTTC
CASSLTPGGRSYEQYF
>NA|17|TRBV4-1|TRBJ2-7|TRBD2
TGCGCCAGCAGCCAAGATTTGGGAGCGGGACGCTCCTACGAGCAGTACTTC
CASSQDLGAGRSYEQYF
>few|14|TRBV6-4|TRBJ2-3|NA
TGTGCCAGCAGTGAGGGGCAGCCCACAGATACGCAGTATTTT
CASSEGQPTDTQYF
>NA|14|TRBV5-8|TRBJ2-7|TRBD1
TGTGCCAGCAGCCCCGGCCAGGGGGTCTACGAGCAGTACTTC
CASSPGQGVYEQYF
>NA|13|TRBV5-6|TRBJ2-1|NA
TGTGCCAGCGACGGGTCATCCTACAATGAGCAGTTCTTC
CASDGSSYNEQFF
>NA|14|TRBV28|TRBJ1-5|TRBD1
TGTGCCAGCAGTAAGACAGGGCCTAATCAGCCCCAGCATTTT
CASSKTGPNQPQHF
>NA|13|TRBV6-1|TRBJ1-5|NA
TGTGCCAGCAATCGGGGTAGCAATCAGCCCCAGCATTTT
CASNRGSNQPQHF
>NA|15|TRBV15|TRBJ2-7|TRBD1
TGTGCCACCAGCACAGACAGGACAGGTCTCTACGAGCAGTACTTC
CATSTDRTGLYEQYF
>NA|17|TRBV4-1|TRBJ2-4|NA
TGCGCCAGCAGCCAAGACTGGGAAACCCTAGCCAAAAACAGTCAGTACTTC
CASSQDWETLAKNSQYF
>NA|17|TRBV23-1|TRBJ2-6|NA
TGCGCCAGCAGTCGGACGGTACAGGAGTATGGGGCCAACGTCCTGACTTTC
CASSRTVQEYGANVLTF
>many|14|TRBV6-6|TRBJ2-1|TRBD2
TGTGCCAGCAGTAGGGCTAGCGGATACAATGAGCAGTTCTTC
CASSRASGYNEQFF
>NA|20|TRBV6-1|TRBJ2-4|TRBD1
TGTGCCAGCAGTGAAGGCATAGGACAGGGGGCTACTTTAGCCAAAAACATTCAGTACTTC
CASSEGIGQGATLAKNIQYF
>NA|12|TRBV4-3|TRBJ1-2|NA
TGCGCCAGCAGCCAAGATCGGTACGGCTACACCTTC
CASSQDRYGYTF
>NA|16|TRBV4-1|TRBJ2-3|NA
TGCGCCAGCAGCCAAGAGGCGGAGCTAGCCCCAGATACGCAGTATTTT
CASSQEAELAPDTQYF
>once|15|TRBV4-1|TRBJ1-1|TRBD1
TGCGCCAGCAGAAATCCGGGACAGGGGAGAACTGAAGCTTTCTTT
CASRNPGQGRTEAFF
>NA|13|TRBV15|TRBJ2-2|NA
TGTGCCACCAGCAGGGACATCACCGGGGAGCTGTTTTTT
CATSRDITGELFF
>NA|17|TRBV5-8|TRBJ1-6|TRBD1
TGTGCCAGCAGCTTCCCAGGGGGCGAATTCTATAATTCACCCCTCCACTTT
CASSFPGGEFYNSPLHF
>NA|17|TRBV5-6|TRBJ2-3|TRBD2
TGTGCCAGCAGCCCGGCCGCTAGCGGGGGGTTCACAGATACGCAGTATTTT
CASSPAASGGFTDTQYF
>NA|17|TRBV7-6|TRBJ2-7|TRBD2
TGTGCCAGCAGCTTAGTGCTGGGACTAGCGGGTGCGTACGAGCAGTACTTC
CASSLVLGLAGAYEQYF
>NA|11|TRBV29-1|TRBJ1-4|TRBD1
TGCAGCGTTGAAGAAGGACAGGAACTGTTTTTT
CSVEEGQELFF
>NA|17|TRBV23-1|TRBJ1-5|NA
TGCGCCAGCAGTCTAAACCCCGGGACAATCCGGAATCAGCCCCAGCATTTT
CASSLNPGTIRNQPQHF
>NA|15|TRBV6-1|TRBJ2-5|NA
TGTGCCAGCAGTGCCCTCCGCGGGGGCTTAGAGACCCAGTACTTC
CASSALRGGLETQYF
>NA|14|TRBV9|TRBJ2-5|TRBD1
TGTGCCAGCAGCGGACCCGGGACAGGTCAGGCGCAGTACTTC
CASSGPGTGQAQYF
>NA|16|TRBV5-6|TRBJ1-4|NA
TGTGCCAGCAGCTTGGCGGGGGGCGCCACGAATGAAAAACTGTTTTTT
CASSLAGGATNEKLFF
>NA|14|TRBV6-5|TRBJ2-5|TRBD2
TGTGCCAGCAGGGGGACTAGCGGGGTCGAGACCCAGTACTTC
CASRGTSGVETQYF
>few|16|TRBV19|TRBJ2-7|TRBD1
TGTGCCAGTAGTCTACTGGGGACAGGGAATATCTACGAGCAGTACTTC
CASSLLGTGNIYEQYF
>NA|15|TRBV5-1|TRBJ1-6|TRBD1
TGCGCCAGCAGCAAGGACAGGGGGTATAATTCACCCCTCCACTTT
CASSKDRGYNSPLHF
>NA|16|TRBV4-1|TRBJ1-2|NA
TGCGCCAGCAGCCAAGATCCGCCAGGGACTAACTATGGCTACACCTTC
CASSQDPPGTNYGYTF
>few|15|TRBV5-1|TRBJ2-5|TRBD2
TGCGCCAGCAGCTTCACACTAGCGGGAGGTGAGACCCAGTACTTC
CASSFTLAGGETQYF
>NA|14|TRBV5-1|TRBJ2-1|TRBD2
TGCGCCAGCAGCCCGGGGACTAGCGGGGGGGCCGAGTTCTTC
CASSPGTSGGAEFF
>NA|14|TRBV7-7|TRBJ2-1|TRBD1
TGTGCCAGCAGCTCCACAGGGGATGGGCATGAGCAGTTCTTC
CASSSTGDGHEQFF
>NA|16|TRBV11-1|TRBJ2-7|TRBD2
TGTGCCAGCAGCTTCGGGACTAGCGGGCCGGCCTACGAGCAGTACTTC
CASSFGTSGPAYEQYF